The 22 T cell receptor beta chains below all came from one sample that was sequenced in a study of T cell repertoires in cytomegalovirus infection. TCRdb fed the reads into MiXCR, producing one record per CDR3 protein. The sample carries approximately 630,000 distinct CDR3 sequences, more than 20% recorded once. Material for sequencing was CD8+ T cells from PBMCs. Receptors originate from a human donor in good health (CMV status not recorded). Some clones in this sample may be carry-over from other donors' samples.

This clonotype was seen a few times. The CDR3 loop reads CASSFEWSSYEQYF. DNA for the CDR3: TGTGCCAGCAGCTTCGAATGGAGCTCCTACGAGCAGTACTTC. The chain employs TRBV7-2 and TRBJ2-7, with D unresolved. V gave up 3 bases and J gave up 0 bases, with 9 bases separating them. Germline V lookup: CDR1 SGHTA, CDR2 FQGNSA. The CDR3 length is 14 residues. The full variable domain, its missing parts supplied by reference TRBV7-2 and TRBJ2-7, is GAGVSQSPSNKVTEKGKDVELRCDPISGHTALYWYRQSLGQGLEFLIYFQGNSAPDKSGLPSDRFSAERTGGSVSTLTIQRTQQEDSAVYLCASSFEWSSYEQYFGPGTRLTVT.

The genes are TRBV7-9 and TRBJ2-3; D unresolved. The CDR3 contains 12 residues. Per the germline V gene, CDR1 is SEHNR and CDR2 is FQNEAQ (reference sequence). The V end lost 4 bases, the J end lost 4 bases, and 6 bases lay between the germline ends. The CDR3 region is CASSSWADTQYF. The DNA of the CDR3 is TGTGCCAGCAGCTCGTGGGCAGATACGCAGTATTTT.

The V and J genes are TRBV6-2 or TRBV6-3 and TRBJ2-7; 12 bases fit TRBD1. V was clipped by 6 bases and J by 2 bases; unmatched bases: 8. CDR3 length equals 16 residues. Germline V CDR1 and CDR2: MNHEY, SVGEGT. The CDR3 coding sequence is TGTGCCAGCAGCGCACCGGGACAGGGGGCGACCTACGAGCAGTACGTC. Translation gives CASSAPGQGATYEQYV.

This clonotype was observed a handful of times. The chain has TRBV20-1 and TRBJ2-5; 8 nucleotides agree with TRBD1. With 2 bases clipped from V and 5 bases from J, the junction kept 10 bases outside the gene matches. The CDR3 spans 15 residues. Germline-derived CDR1 and CDR2 are DFQATT and SNEGSKA (reference sequence). The CDR3 region is CSARSRDRGRETQYF. In DNA, the CDR3 is TGCAGTGCTAGATCGCGCGACAGGGGACGGGAGACCCAGTACTTC.

This clonotype was seen at least ten times. V and J are TRBV6-1 and TRBJ2-2; D gene uncertain. The CDR3 is 12 residues long. V lost 6 bases, J lost 9 bases, and 11 bases lay in between. The V gene's germline CDR1 is MNHNS and CDR2 SASEGT. The DNA of the CDR3 is TGTGCCAGCAGGGAGCAGAGTAGGGAGCTGTTTTTT. Translation gives CASREQSRELFF.

In its sample, this clonotype was seen a few times. This chain uses TRBV5-4 with TRBJ2-7, with D hard to call. Trimming pared 1 base from V and 1 base from J, leaving 9 bases between. The CDR3 loop spans 14 amino acids. Germline loops: CDR1 SGHNT, CDR2 YYREEE (reference sequence). CDR3 residues: CASSLSDRSYEQYF. CDR3 in DNA: TGTGCCAGCAGCTTGAGTGACCGGTCCTACGAGCAGTACTTC.

On this clonotype itself: The junction departs from the called germline gene at one end, perhaps through a read error. The chain has TRBV12-3 or TRBV12-4 and TRBJ2-3; 9 positions match TRBD1. The CDR3 is 18 amino acids. CDR3 sequence (DNA): TGTGCCAACAGTCCCGGGACAGGGACTCTCTTTCGGACAGATACGCAGTATTTT. It encodes CANSPGTGTLFRTDTQYF.

This clonotype was observed many times. In DNA, the CDR3 is TGTGCCAGCAGCTTAGTTCCCAGCGGGGTGGGCAATGAGCAGTTCTTC. Protein: CASSLVPSGVGNEQFF. The chain combines TRBV7-2 with TRBJ2-1; 7 bases are a match to TRBD2. Germline trimming cut 1 base from V and 6 bases from J; bases unmatched to any gene: 9. Germline V gene sequence: CDR1 SGHTA, CDR2 FQGNSA. This CDR3 spans 16 amino acids.

This rearrangement joins TRBV28 to TRBJ1-1; TRBD1 might be the D (6 bases). This CDR3 is 15 amino acids long. V lost 6 bases, J lost 6 bases, and 20 bases lay in between. Germline assignment: CDR1 MDHEN and CDR2 SYDVKM. This CDR3 reads CASSSSFQGFAEAFF. The CDR3 region has the DNA TGTGCCAGCAGCTCGAGCTTCCAGGGGTTCGCTGAAGCTTTCTTT. The complete variable domain, with remaining parts taken from reference TRBV28 and TRBJ1-1, reads DVKVTQSSRYLVKRTGEKVFLECVQDMDHENMFWYRQDPGLGLRLIYFSYDVKMKEKGDIPEGYSVSREKKERFSLILESASTNQTSMYLCASSSSFQGFAEAFFGQGTRLTVV.

A few counts support this clonotype. This rearrangement joins TRBV29-1 to TRBJ2-7; D possibly corresponds to TRBD2 (8 bases). The CDR3 runs 13 residues. Germline V gene lookup returns CDR1 SQVTM and CDR2 ANQGSEA. Trimming shortened V by 6 bases and J by 3 bases, and 15 bases separated the two germline ends. CDR3 sequence reads: CSVLQGTSYEQYF. CDR3 nucleotides: TGCAGCGTCTTACAGGGGACTAGCTACGAGCAGTACTTC.

The rearrangement uses TRBV28 and TRBJ1-1; D uncertain. V lost 10 bases and J 1 base, leaving 13 bases between the germline ends. The CDR3 sequence is 13 residues long. Germline V gives CDR1 MDHEN, CDR2 SYDVKM. The CDR3 loop is CATQPHKNTEAFF. CDR3 DNA: TGTGCCACCCAACCCCATAAGAACACTGAAGCTTTCTTT.

This clonotype was recorded many times. The chain uses TRBV7-9 and TRBJ2-2; 8 bases are shared with TRBD1. The V gene's germline CDR1 is SEHNR and CDR2 FQNEAQ (reference sequence). The CDR3 is 18 amino acids. V gave up 3 bases and J gave up 0 bases; unmatched junction bases: 9. The CDR3 sequence is CASSFYRDRFANTGELFF. CDR3 in DNA: TGTGCCAGCAGCTTTTACCGGGACAGGTTCGCGAACACCGGGGAGCTGTTTTTT.

The rearrangement uses TRBV14 and TRBJ1-1; D might be TRBD1 (6 bases). This CDR3 contains 17 residues. The germline gives CDR1 SGHDN, CDR2 FVKESK. V was shortened by 0 bases and J by 3 bases, with 17 bases between the two germline ends. This chain's CDR3 is CASSQEAAGVLDTEAFF. The CDR3, as DNA: TGTGCCAGCAGCCAAGAAGCCGCAGGGGTGTTGGACACTGAAGCTTTCTTT. Using reference TRBV14 and TRBJ1-1 for the parts outside the CDR3, the full variable domain is EAGVTQFPSHSVIEKGQTVTLRCDPISGHDNLYWYRRVMGKEIKFLLHFVKESKQDESGMPNNRFLAERTGGTYSTLKVQPAELEDSGVYFCASSQEAAGVLDTEAFFGQGTRLTVV.

Written as DNA, the CDR3 is TGTGCCAGCAGCTTAAGCCCCACCCAGTACTTC. This encodes CASSLSPTQYF. The rearrangement uses TRBV7-2 and TRBJ2-5, with no clear D. The CDR3 consists of 11 residues. Between the trimmed V and J ends, which lost 2 bases and 8 bases, there was a span of 6 bases. Looked up from germline, CDR1 is SGHTA and CDR2 is FQGNSA.

The chain recombines TRBV6-2 or TRBV6-3 with TRBJ2-1; 13 bases fit TRBD2. Losses at the gene ends were 5 bases for V and 3 bases for J; bases not matched to a gene: 7. Germline values: CDR1 MNHEY, CDR2 SVGEGT. The CDR3 is 17 residues long. Here the CDR3 DNA reads TGTGCCAGCAGTCCCGGACTAGCGGGGGACCTCTACAATGAGCAGTTCTTC. Protein product: CASSPGLAGDLYNEQFF.

This clonotype has a handful of counts. This rearrangement joins TRBV10-2 to TRBJ1-2; D unclear. Germline loops: CDR1 WSHSY, CDR2 SAAADI. V shed 6 bases and J shed 8 bases, with 16 bases lying between them. The CDR3 is 13 amino acids. CDR3 in DNA: TGCGCCAGCAGCGCCGGAAGTCCGACCGGCTACACCTTC. It translates to CASSAGSPTGYTF.

Points on this clonotype: The junction shows a germline mismatch at one end, possibly a read error. The genes are TRBV2 and TRBJ1-2; D unresolved. Germline-derived CDR1 and CDR2 are SNHLY and FYNNEI. The CDR3 length is 14 residues. The CDR3 bases are TGTGTCAGCATGGATCAGGTTTTTAACTATGGCTACACCTTC. Translation: CVSMDQVFNYGYTF.

This clonotype was seen a few times. The chain has TRBV7-9 and TRBJ2-1; possibly TRBD1 or TRBD2 for D (5 bases each). Per germline, CDR1 SEHNR and CDR2 FQNEAQ (reference sequence). V lost 0 bases and J lost 5, with 11 bases in between. The CDR3 runs 15 residues. In DNA, the CDR3 is TGTGCCAGCAGCTTAGCCCTGGGACGCCACAATGAGCAGTTCTTC. Its translation: CASSLALGRHNEQFF. Supplemented by reference TRBV7-9 and TRBJ2-1, the full variable domain reads DTGVSQNPRHKITKRGQNVTFRCDPISEHNRLYWYRQTLGQGPEFLTYFQNEAQLEKSRLLSDRFSAERPKGSFSTLEIQRTEQGDSAMYLCASSLALGRHNEQFFGPGTRLTVL.

Many counts were recorded for this clonotype. The rearrangement uses TRBV6-1 and TRBJ1-2, with D uncertain. Germline V lookup: CDR1 MNHNS, CDR2 SASEGT. This CDR3 is built from 13 residues. Trimming removed 4 bases at V and 8 bases at J, with 14 bases between. The CDR3: CASSATGQVGYTF. The CDR3 bases are TGTGCCAGCAGTGCTACCGGGCAAGTGGGCTACACCTTC.

A note on this clonotype: The missing conserved phenylalanine or tryptophan at the end of this CDR3 makes a read error likely. V usage is TRBV12-3 or TRBV12-4 and J usage is TRBJ1-1; 7 bases fit TRBD1. The CDR3 runs 14 residues. Trimming at V came to 6 bases and at J to 2 bases, leaving 6 bases not matched to a gene. The CDR3 nucleotides are TGTGCCAGCAGCCCGGGACAGATAAACACTGAAGCTTTCTCT. Protein product: CASSPGQINTEAFS.

This clonotype has ten or more counts. The chain has TRBV25-1 and TRBJ1-2; D possibly corresponds to TRBD1 (6 bases). Germline loops: CDR1 MGHDK, CDR2 SYGVNS. V was cut by 3 bases and J by 7 bases, with 9 bases left in between. This CDR3 region has 12 residues. CDR3 sequence: CASSDTDSGYTF. The CDR3 coding sequence is TGTGCCAGCAGTGATACGGACAGTGGCTACACCTTC.

This clonotype has at least ten counts. This chain joins TRBV28 and TRBJ1-6, with D maybe TRBD1 (5 bases). The CDR3 totals 16 residues. The germline V gene encodes CDR1 MDHEN and CDR2 SYDVKM. Trimming removed 5 bases from V and 2 bases from J, with 13 bases in between. The CDR3 loop is CASSSPGATYNSPLHF. CDR3 sequence (DNA): TGTGCCAGCAGTAGCCCCGGGGCTACCTATAATTCACCCCTCCACTTT.